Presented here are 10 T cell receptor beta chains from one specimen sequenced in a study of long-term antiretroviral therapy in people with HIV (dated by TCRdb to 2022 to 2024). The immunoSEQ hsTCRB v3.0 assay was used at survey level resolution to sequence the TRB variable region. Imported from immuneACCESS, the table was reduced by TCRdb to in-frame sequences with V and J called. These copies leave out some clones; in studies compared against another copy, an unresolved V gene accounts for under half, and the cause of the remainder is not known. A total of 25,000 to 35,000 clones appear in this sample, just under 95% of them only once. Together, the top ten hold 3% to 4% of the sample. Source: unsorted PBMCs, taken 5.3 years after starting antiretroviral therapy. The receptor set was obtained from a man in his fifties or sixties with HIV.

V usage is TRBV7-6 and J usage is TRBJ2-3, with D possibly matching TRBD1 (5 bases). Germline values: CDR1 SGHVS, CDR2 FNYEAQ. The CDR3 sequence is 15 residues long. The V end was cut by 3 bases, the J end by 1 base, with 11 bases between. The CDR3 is CASSFGQGGTDTQYF. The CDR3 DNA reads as TGTGCCAGCAGCTTCGGGCAAGGGGGCACAGATACGCAGTATTTT.

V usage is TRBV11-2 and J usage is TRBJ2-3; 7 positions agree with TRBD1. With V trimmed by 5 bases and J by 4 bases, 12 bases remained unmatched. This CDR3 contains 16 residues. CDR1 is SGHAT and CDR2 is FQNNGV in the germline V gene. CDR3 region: CASSPGRGGRADTQYF. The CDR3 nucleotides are TGTGCCAGCAGCCCTGGAAGAGGGGGCAGGGCAGATACGCAGTATTTT. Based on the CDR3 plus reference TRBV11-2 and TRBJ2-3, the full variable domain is EAGVAQSPRYKIIEKRQSVAFWCNPISGHATLYWYQQILGQGPKLLIQFQNNGVVDDSQLPKDRFSAERLKGVDSTLKIQPAKLEDSAVYLCASSPGRGGRADTQYFGPGTRLTVL.

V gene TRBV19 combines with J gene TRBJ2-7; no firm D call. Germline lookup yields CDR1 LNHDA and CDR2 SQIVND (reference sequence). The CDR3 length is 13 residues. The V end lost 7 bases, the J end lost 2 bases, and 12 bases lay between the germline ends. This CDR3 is CASKFSGTYEQYF. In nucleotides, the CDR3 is TGTGCCAGTAAGTTCTCAGGTACCTACGAGCAGTACTTC.

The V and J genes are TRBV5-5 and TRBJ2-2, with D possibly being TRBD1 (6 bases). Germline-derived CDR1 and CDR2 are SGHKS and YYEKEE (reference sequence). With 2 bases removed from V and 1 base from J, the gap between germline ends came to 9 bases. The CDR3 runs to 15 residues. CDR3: CASSFEGVNTGELFF. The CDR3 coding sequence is TGTGCCAGCAGCTTCGAGGGGGTGAACACCGGGGAGCTGTTTTTT.

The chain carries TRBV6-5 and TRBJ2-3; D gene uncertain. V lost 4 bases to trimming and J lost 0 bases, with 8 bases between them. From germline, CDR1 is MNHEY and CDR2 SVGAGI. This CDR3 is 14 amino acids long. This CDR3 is CASSLQVSTDTQYF. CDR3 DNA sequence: TGTGCCAGCAGTTTACAAGTTAGCACAGATACGCAGTATTTT.

The CDR3, as DNA: TGTGCCAGCAGCGTAGCGGGAGATACTGAAGCTTTCTTT. Protein: CASSVAGDTEAFF. This chain joins TRBV9 and TRBJ1-1; no firm D call. The V gene lost 0 bases and the J gene lost 5 bases, with 8 bases spanning the gap. This CDR3 region has 13 residues. Per germline, CDR1 SGDLS and CDR2 YYNGEE.

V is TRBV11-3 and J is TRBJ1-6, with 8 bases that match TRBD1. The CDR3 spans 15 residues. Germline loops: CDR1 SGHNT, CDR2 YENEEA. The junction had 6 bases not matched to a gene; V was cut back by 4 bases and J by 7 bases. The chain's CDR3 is CASSSGQEGNSPLHF. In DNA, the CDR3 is TGTGCCAGCAGCTCGGGACAGGAGGGAAATTCACCCCTCCACTTT.

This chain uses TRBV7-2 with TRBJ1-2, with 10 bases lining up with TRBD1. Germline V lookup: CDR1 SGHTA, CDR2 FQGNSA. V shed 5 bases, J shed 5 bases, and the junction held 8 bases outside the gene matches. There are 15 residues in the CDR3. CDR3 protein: CASSLGQGGIYGYTF. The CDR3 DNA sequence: TGTGCCAGCAGCCTAGGACAGGGGGGAATTTATGGCTACACCTTC. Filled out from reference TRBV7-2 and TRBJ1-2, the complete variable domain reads GAGVSQSPSNKVTEKGKDVELRCDPISGHTALYWYRQSLGQGLEFLIYFQGNSAPDKSGLPSDRFSAERTGGSVSTLTIQRTQQEDSAVYLCASSLGQGGIYGYTFGSGTRLTVV.

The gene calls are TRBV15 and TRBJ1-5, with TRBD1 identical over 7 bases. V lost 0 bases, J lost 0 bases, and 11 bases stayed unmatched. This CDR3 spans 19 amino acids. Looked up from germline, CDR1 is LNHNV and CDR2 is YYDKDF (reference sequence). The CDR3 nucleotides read TGTGCCACCAGCAGAGATAGCCCGGACAGGCGATATAGCAATCAGCCCCAGCATTTT. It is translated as CATSRDSPDRRYSNQPQHF.

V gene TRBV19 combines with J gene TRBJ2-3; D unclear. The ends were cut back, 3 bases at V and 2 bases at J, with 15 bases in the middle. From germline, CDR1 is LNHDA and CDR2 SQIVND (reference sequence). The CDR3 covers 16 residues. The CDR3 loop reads CASSIGFGGFTDTQYF. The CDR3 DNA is TGTGCCAGTAGTATTGGTTTCGGTGGGTTCACAGATACGCAGTATTTT.